This T cell receptor beta chain was recorded in a study of Ad26.COV2.S vaccination and SARS-CoV-2 variants. The treatment denotes: roughly 20 received Ad26.COV2.S at low or high dose, single or two shots; about 5 received placebo; per-sample allocation not given. The samples date from day 63 after the first vaccine or placebo injection. CDR3 length: 14 residues. V shed 7 bases and J 0 bases; nucleotides not matched to a gene: 6. Germline V gives CDR1 MNHEY, CDR2 SVGAGI. Details on this clone: This CDR3 is also generated by other DNA sequences in the sample.

Measured with immunoSEQ multiplex PCR; TCRdb has only the in-frame clones, and not every one. The sample contains 350,000 to 400,000 clones, approximately 90% of which appear only once. The material sequenced was peripheral blood, taken in a trial of Ad26.COV2.S vaccine versus placebo. The sequence was obtained from a person between 18 and 65 years old who received the Ad26.COV2.S COVID-19 vaccine or a placebo. The V gene is TRBV6-5, the J gene TRBJ2-7, with 7 bases identical to TRBD2. For the CDR3, the DNA is TGTGCCAGCAACAAAGCGGGACTCTCCTACGAGCAGTACTTC. Its protein is CASNKAGLSYEQYF.